This T cell receptor (beta chain) is from a study of shared clonotypes between healthy human individuals. Sequenced by immunoSEQ multiplex PCR; TCRdb stores in-frame clones only, minus some. This repertoire shows 550,000 to 850,000 clones, around 72% found once; its top ten account for roughly 1.7%. The sequence derives from a woman in her thirties in good health. The sequenced material came from memory CD4+ T cells sorted from blood. Subset of the sample: CD45RA-negative fraction.

The CDR3 bases are TGTGCCAGCAGCTTAAACGGAAACACCATATATTTT. Protein: CASSLNGNTIYF. V is TRBV7-9 and J is TRBJ1-3; no firm D call. V was clipped by 2 bases and J by 4 bases, with 3 bases between them. CDR1 is SEHNR, CDR2 FQNEAQ, per germline (reference sequence). This CDR3 contains 12 residues.